This T cell receptor (beta chain) was captured in a study of OX40 agonist ivuxolimab in advanced cancers. Measured with immunoSEQ multiplex PCR; TCRdb has only the in-frame clones, and not every one. The table shows around 36,000 clones, with about 82% occurring only once. Broader study findings: Expanded peripheral T-cell antigen specificity went undetermined. Averaged across samples, CD8+ T cells carried more expanded clones than CD4+ did. Circulating CD4+ and CD8+ T cells showed clonal expansion by week 6 at 0.1 to 3.0 mg/kg.

CDR1 is SGHAT, CDR2 FQDESV, per germline (reference sequence). Trimming stripped 6 bases from V and 4 bases from J, with 13 bases between. The CDR3 runs 14 residues. Concerning this clone itself: What it binds is not known.

V usage is TRBV11-1 and J usage is TRBJ2-1; D gene unclear. This material consisted of CD4+ or CD8+ T cells sorted from blood, taken in a trial of the OX40 agonist ivuxolimab. The origin of this receptor is an adult with an advanced solid tumor such as melanoma, head and neck, liver or kidney cancer. For the CDR3, the DNA is TGTGCCAGCAGACAAACAGACCTTTACAATGAGCAGTTCTTC. It specifies CASRQTDLYNEQFF.